These T cell receptor beta chains were read from a single sample in a study of blood T cell repertoires in COVID-19. Only in-frame clones appear in the TCRdb table, and some are missing; sequencing was by immunoSEQ multiplex PCR. The table records some 250,000 clones, about 83% of them present only once. Sequencing was done on a sample of peripheral blood. The receptors stem from a man between 35 and 55 years old with active or convalescent COVID-19. Both conserved end residues are part of each CDR3.

>TRBV11-2
CASSLGFRLAGPHSNEQFF
>TRBV24-1
CATSDPGTSGAETQYF
>TRBV7-6
CASSLVTGGREQYF
>TRBV3-1/TRBV3-2
CASSQVMRSGTDTQYF
>TRBV27
CASSLLEGRGGYTF
>TRBV5-1
CASSLGSIPTFLSQYF
>TRBV11-3
CASSTGTGVYEQYF
>TRBV5-1
CASSLERTGTGNTIYF
>TRBV2
CASMGTSGRASTDTQYF
>TRBV6-5
CASSYSGPTNEKLFF
>TRBV4-1
CASSQPSGVKNIQYF
>TRBV7-2
CASSLDTSSSYNSPLHF
>TRBV5-1
CASKLAGGYEQYF
>TRBV3-1/TRBV3-2
CASSQDRGQGWPQHF
>TRBV11-2
CASSLARLAGEQFF
>TRBV29-1
CSASPTSEKLFF
>TRBV5-1
CASSSGGYNTGELFF
>TRBV7-2
CASSLGRGEGYGYTF
>TRBV6-2/TRBV6-3
CASSSLQRSNTGELFF
>TRBV24-1
CATEGTGQRYNEQFF
>TRBV4-2
CASSQGGGTNYGYTF
>TRBV7-2
CASTTGTGVEKLFF
>TRBV7-9
CASSLAGQRASEQYF
>TRBV5-4
CASSLPGDNEQFF
>TRBV5-1
CASSGKTGGDEKLFF
>TRBV11-2
CASRLAGKNTGELFF
>TRBV27
CASSLFGPGATHTDTQYF
>TRBV10-3
CAISDPKLPTNYGYTF
>TRBV28
CASSFGQFYGYTF
>TRBV7-8
CASRVGLAGQETQYF
>TRBV6-5
CASSTTRRGNEQFF
>TRBV6-5
CASSPAQGTYEQYF
>TRBV10-3
CAISDSERGLETQYF
>TRBV29-1
CSVTDSFNSPLHF
>TRBV2
CASREGSGTRNTEAFF
>TRBV28
CASSFVTSQGNTIYF
>TRBV19
CASSIGLRAGDSNQPQHF
>TRBV5-6
CASSLSEGANSPLHF
>TRBV30
CAWSVQGNQPQHF
>TRBV4-1
CASSQDSSGMVYEQYF
>TRBV9
CASSASRQGGAVSYNEQFF
>TRBV19
CASSIALMNTEAFF
>TRBV7-9
CASSVGQKNYGYTF
>TRBV19
CASSLGRASYGYTF
>TRBV6-5
CASSYDSGTEAFF
>TRBV20-1
CSASMVGTSGSYEQYF
>TRBV2
CASSQGYDNQPQHF
>TRBV7-9
CASSPGVGVPGELFF
>TRBV19
CASSIFSQGVVPGELFF
>TRBV24-1
CATSDSARGPSYSNQPQHF
>TRBV5-1
CASSLEGWVYGYTF
>TRBV7-9
CASSQSYTGELFF
>TRBV18
CASSASQGSMGNTIYF